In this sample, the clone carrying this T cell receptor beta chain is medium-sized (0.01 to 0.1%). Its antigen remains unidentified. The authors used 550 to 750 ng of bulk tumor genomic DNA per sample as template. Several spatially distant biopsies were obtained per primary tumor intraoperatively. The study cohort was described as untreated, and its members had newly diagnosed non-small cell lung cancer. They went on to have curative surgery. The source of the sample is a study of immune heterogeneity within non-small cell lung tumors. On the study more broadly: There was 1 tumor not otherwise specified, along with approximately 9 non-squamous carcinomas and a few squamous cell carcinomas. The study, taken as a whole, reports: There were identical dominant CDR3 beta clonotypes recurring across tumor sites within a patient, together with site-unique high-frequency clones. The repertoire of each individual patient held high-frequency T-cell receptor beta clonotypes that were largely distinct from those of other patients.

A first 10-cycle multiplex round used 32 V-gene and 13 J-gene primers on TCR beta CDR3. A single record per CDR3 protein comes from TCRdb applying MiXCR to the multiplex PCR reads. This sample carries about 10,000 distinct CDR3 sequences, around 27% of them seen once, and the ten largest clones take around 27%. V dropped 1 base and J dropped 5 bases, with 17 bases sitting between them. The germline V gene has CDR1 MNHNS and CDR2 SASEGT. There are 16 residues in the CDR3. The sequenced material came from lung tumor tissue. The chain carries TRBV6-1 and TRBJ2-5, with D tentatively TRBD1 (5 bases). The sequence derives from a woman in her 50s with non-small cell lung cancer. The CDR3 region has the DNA TGTGCCAGCAGTGAAGAAGTAGACAGCCCAGGGGAGACCCAGTACTTC. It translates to CASSEEVDSPGETQYF.